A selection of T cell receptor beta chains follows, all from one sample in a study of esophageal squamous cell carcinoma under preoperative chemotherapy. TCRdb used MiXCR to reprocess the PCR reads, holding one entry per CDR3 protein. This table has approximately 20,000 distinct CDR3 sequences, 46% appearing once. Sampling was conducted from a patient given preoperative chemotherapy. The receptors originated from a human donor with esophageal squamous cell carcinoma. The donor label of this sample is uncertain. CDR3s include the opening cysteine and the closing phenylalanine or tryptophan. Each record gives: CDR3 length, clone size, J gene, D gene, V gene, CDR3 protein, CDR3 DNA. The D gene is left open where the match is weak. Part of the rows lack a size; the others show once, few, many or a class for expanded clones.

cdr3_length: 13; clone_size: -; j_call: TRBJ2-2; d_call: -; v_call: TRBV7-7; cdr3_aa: CAGRSGSTGELFF; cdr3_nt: TGTGCCGGTAGATCAGGGAGCACCGGGGAGCTGTTTTTT
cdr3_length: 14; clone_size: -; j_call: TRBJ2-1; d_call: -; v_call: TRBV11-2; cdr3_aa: CASRLTSSYNEQFF; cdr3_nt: TGTGCCAGCAGGTTGACTAGCTCCTACAATGAGCAGTTCTTC
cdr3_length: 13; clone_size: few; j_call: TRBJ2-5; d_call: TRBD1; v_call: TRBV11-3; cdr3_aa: CASSLGQEETQYF; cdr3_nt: TGTGCCAGCAGCTTGGGACAGGAAGAGACCCAGTACTTC
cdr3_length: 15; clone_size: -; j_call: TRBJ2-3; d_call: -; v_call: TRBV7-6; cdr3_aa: CARGLEGLDKETQYF; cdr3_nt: TGTGCCAGGGGCTTAGAGGGGCTGGACAAAGAGACGCAGTATTTC
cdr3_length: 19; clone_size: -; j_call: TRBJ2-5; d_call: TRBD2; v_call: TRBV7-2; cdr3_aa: CASSLAAGAIGRDKNTQYF; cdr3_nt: TGTGCCAGCAGCTTAGCAGCGGGGGCCATTGGCCGAGACAAAAACACCCAGTACTTC
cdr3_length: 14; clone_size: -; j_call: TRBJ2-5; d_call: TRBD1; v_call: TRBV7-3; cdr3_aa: CASSLDRGLETQYF; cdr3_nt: TGTGCCAGCAGCTTGGACAGGGGGTTAGAGACCCAGTACTTC
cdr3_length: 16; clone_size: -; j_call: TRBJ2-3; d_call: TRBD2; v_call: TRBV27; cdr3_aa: CASGVSGGGESDTQYF; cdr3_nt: TGTGCCAGCGGGGTCAGCGGGGGCGGTGAGTCAGATACGCAGTATTTC
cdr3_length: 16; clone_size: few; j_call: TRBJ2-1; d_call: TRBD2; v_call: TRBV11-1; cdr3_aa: CASSLAGSGRGNEQFF; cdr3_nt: TGTGCCAGCAGCTTAGCGGGTAGCGGGAGAGGGAATGAGCAGTTCTTC
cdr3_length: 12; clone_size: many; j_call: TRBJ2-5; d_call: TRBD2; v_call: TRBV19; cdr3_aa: CASSVAGGPQYF; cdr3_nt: TGTGCCAGTAGTGTTGCGGGAGGGCCGCAGTACTTC
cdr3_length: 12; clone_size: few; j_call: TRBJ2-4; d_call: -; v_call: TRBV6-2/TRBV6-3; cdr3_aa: CASSPDRKIQYF; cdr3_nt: TGTGCCAGCAGCCCTGACCGAAAAATTCAGTACTTC
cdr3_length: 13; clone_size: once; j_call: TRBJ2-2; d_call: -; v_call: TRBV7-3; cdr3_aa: CASSPGDTGELFF; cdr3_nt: TGTGCCAGCAGCCCGGGGGACACCGGGGAGCTGTTTTTT
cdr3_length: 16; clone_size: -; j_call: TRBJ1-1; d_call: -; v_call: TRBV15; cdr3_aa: CATSTLKGPTVAEAFF; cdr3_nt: TGTGCCACCAGCACCCTAAAAGGGCCCACCGTCGCTGAAGCTTTCTTT
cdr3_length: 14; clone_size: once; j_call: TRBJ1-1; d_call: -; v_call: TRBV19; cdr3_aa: CASKNLDRNTEAFF; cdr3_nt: TGTGCCAGTAAGAATTTGGACAGGAACACTGAAGCTTTCTTT
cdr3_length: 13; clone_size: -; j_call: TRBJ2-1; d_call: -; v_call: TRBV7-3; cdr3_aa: CASSPDRISEQFF; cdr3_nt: TGTGCCAGCAGCCCTGATAGGATCTCTGAGCAGTTCTTC
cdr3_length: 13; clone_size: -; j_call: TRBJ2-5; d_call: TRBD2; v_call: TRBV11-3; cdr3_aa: CASSSTSGETQYF; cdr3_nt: TGTGCCAGCAGCTCTACTAGCGGAGAGACCCAGTACTTC
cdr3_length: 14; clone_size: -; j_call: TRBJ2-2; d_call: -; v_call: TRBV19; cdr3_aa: CASSISAGTGELFF; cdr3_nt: TGTGCCAGTAGTATATCGGCTGGTACCGGGGAGCTGTTTTTT
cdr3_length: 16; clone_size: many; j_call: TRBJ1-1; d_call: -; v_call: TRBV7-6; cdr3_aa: CASSPRQQGSGTEAFF; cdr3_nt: TGTGCCAGCAGCCCTCGTCAACAGGGAAGCGGCACTGAAGCTTTCTTT
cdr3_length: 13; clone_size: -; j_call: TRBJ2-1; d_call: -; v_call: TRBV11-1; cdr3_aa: CASSLGSGNEQFF; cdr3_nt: TGTGCCAGCAGCTTAGGATCAGGGAACGAGCAGTTCTTC
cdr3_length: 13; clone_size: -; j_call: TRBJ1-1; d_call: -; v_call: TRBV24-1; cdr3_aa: CATSEQGLREAFF; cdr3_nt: TGTGCCACCAGTGAACAGGGCCTCCGCGAGGCTTTCTTT
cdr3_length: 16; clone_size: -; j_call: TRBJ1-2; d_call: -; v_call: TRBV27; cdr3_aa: CASSSGQRGGYYGYTF; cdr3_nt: TGTGCCAGCAGTTCAGGACAGCGGGGAGGTTACTATGGCTACACCTTC
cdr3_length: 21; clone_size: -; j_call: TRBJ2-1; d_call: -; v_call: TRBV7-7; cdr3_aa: CASSPYLGGAGAGVGYNEQFF; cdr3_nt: TGTGCTAGCAGCCCATACCTAGGGGGGGCAGGGGCGGGAGTGGGCTACAATGAGCAGTTCTTC
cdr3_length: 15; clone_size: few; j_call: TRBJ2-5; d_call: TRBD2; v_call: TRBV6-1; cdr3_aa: CASSQGLAGEETQYF; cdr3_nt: TGTGCCAGCAGCCAGGGACTAGCTGGGGAAGAGACCCAGTACTTC
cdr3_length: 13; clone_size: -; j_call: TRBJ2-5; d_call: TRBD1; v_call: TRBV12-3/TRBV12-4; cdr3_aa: CASSSSRQGFRYF; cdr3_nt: TGTGCCAGCAGTTCATCCCGACAGGGATTTAGGTACTTC
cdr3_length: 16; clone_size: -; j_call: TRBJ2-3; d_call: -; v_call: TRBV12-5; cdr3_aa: CASGFSPVDGTDTQYF; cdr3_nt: TGTGCTAGTGGTTTTTCCCCCGTGGACGGTACAGATACGCAGTATTTT
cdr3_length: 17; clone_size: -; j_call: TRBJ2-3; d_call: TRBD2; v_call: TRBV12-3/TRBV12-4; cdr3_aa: CASSAGPGTTDPDTQYF; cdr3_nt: TGTGCCAGCAGTGCGGGTCCCGGGACTACCGATCCAGATACGCAGTATTTT
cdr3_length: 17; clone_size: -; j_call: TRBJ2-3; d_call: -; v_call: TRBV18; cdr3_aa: CASSQHWETASTDTQYF; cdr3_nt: TGTGCCAGCTCCCAACACTGGGAAACAGCCTCCACAGATACGCAGTATTTT
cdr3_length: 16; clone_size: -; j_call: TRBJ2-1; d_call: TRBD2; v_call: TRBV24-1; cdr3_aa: CATSDLGQREEDEQFF; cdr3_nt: TGTGCCACCAGTGATTTGGGCCAGCGGGAGGAGGATGAGCAGTTCTTC
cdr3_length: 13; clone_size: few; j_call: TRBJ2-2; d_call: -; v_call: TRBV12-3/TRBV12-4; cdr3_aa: CASYSWNTGELFF; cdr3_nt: TGTGCCAGCTACTCCTGGAACACCGGGGAGCTGTTTTTT
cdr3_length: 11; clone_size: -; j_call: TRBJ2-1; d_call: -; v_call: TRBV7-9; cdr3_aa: CASSEYNEQFF; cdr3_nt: TGTGCCAGCAGCGAGTACAATGAGCAGTTCTTC
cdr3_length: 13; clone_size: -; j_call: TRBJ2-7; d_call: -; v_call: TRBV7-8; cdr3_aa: CASSSSPGNEQYF; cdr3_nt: TGTGCCAGCAGCTCCAGCCCAGGGAACGAGCAGTACTTC
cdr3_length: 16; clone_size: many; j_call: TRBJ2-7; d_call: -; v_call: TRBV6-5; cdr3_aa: CASSYWARASSYEQYF; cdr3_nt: TGTGCCAGCAGTTACTGGGCCAGGGCGAGCTCCTACGAGCAGTACTTC
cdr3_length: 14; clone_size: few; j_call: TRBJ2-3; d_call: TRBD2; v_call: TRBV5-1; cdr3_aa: CATKLAGARDTQYF; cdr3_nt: TGCGCCACAAAACTAGCGGGAGCTCGAGATACGCAGTATTTT
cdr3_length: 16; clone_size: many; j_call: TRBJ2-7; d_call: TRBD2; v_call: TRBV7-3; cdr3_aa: CASSLTSGTSFYEQYF; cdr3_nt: TGTGCCAGCAGCTTAACGTCCGGGACTAGTTTCTACGAGCAGTACTTC
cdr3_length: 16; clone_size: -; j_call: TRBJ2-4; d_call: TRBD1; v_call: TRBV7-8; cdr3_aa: CASSMTGALAKNIQYF; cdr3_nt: TGTGCCAGCAGCATGACAGGGGCGCTAGCCAAAAACATTCAGTACTTC
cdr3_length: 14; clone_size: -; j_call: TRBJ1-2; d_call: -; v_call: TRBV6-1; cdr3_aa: CASSENRVSRGYTF; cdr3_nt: TGTGCCAGCAGTGAAAACAGGGTTTCGCGTGGCTACACCTTC
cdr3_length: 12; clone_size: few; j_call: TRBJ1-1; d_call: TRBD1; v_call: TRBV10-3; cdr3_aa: CAIGQGDTEAFF; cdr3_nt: TGTGCCATCGGTCAGGGGGACACTGAAGCTTTCTTT
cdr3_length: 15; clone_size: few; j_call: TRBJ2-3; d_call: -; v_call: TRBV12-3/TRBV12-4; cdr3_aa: CASSPDSWGTGAQYF; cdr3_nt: TGTGCCAGCAGTCCGGACAGCTGGGGCACCGGGGCGCAGTATTTT
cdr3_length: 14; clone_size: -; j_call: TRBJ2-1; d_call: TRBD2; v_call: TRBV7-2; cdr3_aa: CASSSTGGPGEQFF; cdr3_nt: TGTGCCAGCAGCTCGACGGGAGGGCCGGGTGAGCAGTTCTTC
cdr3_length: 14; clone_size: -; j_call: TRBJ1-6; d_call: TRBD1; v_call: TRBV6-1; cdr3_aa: CASRVQGMDSPLHF; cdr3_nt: TGTGCCAGCAGAGTACAGGGGATGGATTCACCCCTCCACTTT
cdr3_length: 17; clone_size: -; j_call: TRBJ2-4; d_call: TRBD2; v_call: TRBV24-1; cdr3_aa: CATSAPAAGGDQNIQYF; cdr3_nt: TGTGCCACCAGTGCTCCCGCCGCGGGAGGTGACCAAAACATCCAGTACTTC
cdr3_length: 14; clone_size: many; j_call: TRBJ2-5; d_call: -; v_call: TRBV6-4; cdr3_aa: CASSDWEPQETQYF; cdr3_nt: TGTGCCAGCAGTGACTGGGAGCCTCAAGAGACCCAGTACTTC
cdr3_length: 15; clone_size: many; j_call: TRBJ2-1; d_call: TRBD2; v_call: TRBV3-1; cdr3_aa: CASSEGLAGENEQFF; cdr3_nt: TGTGCCAGCAGCGAGGGACTAGCGGGAGAGAATGAGCAGTTCTTC
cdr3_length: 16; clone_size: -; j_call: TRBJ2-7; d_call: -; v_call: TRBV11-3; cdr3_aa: CASSLVVGQVFYEQYF; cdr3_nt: TGTGCCAGCAGCTTAGTTGTAGGGCAGGTTTTTTACGAGCAGTACTTC